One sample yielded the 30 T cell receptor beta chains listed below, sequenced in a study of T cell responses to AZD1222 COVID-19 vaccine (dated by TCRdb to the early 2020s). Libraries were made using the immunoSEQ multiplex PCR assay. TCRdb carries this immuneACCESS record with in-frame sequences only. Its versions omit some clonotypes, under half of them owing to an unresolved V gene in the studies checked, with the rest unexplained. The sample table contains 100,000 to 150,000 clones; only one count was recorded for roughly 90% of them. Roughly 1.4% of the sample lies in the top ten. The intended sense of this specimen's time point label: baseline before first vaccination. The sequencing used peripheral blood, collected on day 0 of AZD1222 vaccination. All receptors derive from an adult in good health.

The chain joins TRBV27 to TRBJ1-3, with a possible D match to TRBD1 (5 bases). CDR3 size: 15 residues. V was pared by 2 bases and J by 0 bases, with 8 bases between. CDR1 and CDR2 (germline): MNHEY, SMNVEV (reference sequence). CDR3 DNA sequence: TGTGCCAGCAGTTTAACAGGCCTCTCTGGAAACACCATATATTTT. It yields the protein CASSLTGLSGNTIYF.

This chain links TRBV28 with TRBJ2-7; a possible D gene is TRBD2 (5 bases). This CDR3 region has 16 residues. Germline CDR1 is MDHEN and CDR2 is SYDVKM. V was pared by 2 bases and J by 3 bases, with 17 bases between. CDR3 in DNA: TGTGCCAGCAGTTTAGGGTCCCGGGGTAGGGACTACGAGCAGTACTTC. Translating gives CASSLGSRGRDYEQYF.

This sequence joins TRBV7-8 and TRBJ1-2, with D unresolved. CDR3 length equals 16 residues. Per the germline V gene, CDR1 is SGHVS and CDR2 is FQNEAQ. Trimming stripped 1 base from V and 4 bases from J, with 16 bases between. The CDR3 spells CASSLVPREVLYGYTF. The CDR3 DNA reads TGTGCCAGCAGCTTAGTCCCTCGGGAGGTCCTCTATGGCTACACCTTC.

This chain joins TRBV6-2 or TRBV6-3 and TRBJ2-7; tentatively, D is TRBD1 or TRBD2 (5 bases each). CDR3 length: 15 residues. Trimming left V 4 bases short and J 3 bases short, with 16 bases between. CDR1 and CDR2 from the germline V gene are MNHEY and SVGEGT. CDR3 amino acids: CASSSIHRGRYEQYF. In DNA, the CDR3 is TGTGCCAGCAGTTCTATACACCGGGGCCGCTACGAGCAGTACTTC.

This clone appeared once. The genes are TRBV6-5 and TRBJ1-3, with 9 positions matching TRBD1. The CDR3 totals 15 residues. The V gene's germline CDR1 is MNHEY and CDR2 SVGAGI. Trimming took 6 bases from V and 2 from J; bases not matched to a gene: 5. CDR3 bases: TGTGCCAGCAGGCTCGGACAGGGGCCTGGAAACACCATATATTTT. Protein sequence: CASRLGQGPGNTIYF.

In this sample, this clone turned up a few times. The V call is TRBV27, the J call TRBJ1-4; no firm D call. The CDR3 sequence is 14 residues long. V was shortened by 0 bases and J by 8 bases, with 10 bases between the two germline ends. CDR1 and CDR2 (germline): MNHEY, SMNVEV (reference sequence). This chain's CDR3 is CASSLSAAGEKLFF. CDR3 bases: TGTGCCAGCAGTTTATCGGCAGCGGGGGAAAAACTGTTTTTT.

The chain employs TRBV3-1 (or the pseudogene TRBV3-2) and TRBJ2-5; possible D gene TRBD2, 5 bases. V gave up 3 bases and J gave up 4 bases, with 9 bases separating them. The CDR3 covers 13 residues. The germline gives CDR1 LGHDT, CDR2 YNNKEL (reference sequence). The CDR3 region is CASSQREGETQYF. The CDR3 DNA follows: TGTGCCAGCAGCCAGAGAGAGGGAGAGACCCAGTACTTC.

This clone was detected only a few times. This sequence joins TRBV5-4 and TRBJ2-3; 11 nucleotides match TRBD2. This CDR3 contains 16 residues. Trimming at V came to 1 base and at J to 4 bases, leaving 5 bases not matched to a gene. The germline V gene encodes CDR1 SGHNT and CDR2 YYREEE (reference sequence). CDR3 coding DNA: TGTGCCAGCAGCTTGAGGGTAGCGGGAGGGCCAGATACGCAGTATTTT. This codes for CASSLRVAGGPDTQYF.

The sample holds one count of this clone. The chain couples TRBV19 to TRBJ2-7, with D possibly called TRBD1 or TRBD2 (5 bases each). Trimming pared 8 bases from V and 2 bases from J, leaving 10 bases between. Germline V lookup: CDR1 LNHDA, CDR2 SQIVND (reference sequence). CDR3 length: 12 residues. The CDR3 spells CASSGAPYEQYF. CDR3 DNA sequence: TGTGCCAGTTCCGGGGCCCCCTACGAGCAGTACTTC.

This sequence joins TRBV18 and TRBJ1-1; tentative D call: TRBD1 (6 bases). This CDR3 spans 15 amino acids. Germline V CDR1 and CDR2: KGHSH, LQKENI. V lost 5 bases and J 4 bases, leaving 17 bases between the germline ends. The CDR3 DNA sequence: TGTGCCAGCTCATCAAGGACAGACCCTTCCACTGAAGCTTTCTTT. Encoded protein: CASSSRTDPSTEAFF.

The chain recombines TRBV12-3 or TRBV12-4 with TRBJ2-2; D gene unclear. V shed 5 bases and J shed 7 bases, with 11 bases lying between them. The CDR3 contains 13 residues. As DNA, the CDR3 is TGTGCCAGCAGTCCAGACGGAATCGGGGAGCTGTTTTTT. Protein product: CASSPDGIGELFF.

CDR3 in DNA: TGCGCCAGCAGCCAAGTAGCCACCAGCTCCTACGAGCAGTACTTC. Translated: CASSQVATSSYEQYF. The chain has TRBV4-3 and TRBJ2-7; D remains unclear. Germline-derived CDR1 and CDR2 are LGHNA and YSLEER. Trimming shortened V by 1 base and J by 0 bases, and 10 bases separated the two germline ends. The CDR3 runs 15 residues.

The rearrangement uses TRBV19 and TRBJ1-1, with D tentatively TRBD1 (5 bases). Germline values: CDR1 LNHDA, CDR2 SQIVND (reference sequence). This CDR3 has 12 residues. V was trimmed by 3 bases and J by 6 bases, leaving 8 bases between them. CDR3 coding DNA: TGTGCCAGTAGTATGAGGGGAGCTGAAGCTTTCTTT. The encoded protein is CASSMRGAEAFF.

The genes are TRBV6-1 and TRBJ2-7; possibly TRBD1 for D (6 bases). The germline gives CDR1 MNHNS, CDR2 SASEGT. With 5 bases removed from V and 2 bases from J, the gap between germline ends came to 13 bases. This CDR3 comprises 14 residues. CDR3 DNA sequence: TGTGCCAGCAGTTCGACCGGGACACCCTACGAGCAGTACTTC. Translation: CASSSTGTPYEQYF.

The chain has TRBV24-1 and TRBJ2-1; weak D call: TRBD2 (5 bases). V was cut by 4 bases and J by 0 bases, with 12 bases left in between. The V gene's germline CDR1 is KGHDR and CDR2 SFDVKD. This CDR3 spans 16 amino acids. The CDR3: CATSELASTSYNEQFF. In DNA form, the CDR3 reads TGTGCCACCAGTGAGCTAGCTTCAACCTCCTACAATGAGCAGTTCTTC.

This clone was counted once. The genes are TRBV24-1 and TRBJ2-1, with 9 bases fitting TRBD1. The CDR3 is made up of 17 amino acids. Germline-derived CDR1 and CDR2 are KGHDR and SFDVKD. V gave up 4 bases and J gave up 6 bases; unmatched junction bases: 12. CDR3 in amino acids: CATSDPLGDREGNEQFF. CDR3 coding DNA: TGTGCCACCAGTGACCCATTGGGGGACAGGGAGGGCAATGAGCAGTTCTTC.

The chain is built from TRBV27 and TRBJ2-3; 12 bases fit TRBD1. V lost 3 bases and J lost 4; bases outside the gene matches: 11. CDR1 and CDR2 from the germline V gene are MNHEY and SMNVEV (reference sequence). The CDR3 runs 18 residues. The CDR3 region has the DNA TGTGCCAGCAGTTTGAGCGGTAGGGACAGGGGGCAACCAGATACGCAGTATTTT. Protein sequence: CASSLSGRDRGQPDTQYF.

The CDR3 DNA sequence: TGCGCCAGCAGACGAATGGGGGCAGATACGCAGTATTTT. Its translation: CASRRMGADTQYF. This chain connects TRBV4-1 to TRBJ2-3; either TRBD1 or TRBD2 may fit D (5 bases each). V was cut by 6 bases and J by 4 bases, with 11 bases left in between. CDR3 length: 13 residues. Germline values: CDR1 MGHRA, CDR2 YSYEKL.

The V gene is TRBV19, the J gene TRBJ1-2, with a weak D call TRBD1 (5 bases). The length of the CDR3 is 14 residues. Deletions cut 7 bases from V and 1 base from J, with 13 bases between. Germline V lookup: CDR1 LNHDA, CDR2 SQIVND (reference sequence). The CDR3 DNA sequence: TGTGCCAGTACCCTTGGGGGGATTAACTATGGCTACACCTTC. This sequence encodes CASTLGGINYGYTF. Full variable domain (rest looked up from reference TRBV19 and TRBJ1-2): DGGITQSPKYLFRKEGQNVTLSCEQNLNHDAMYWYRQDPGQGLRLIYYSQIVNDFQKGDIAEGYSVSREKKESFPLTVTSAQKNPTAFYLCASTLGGINYGYTFGSGTRLTVV.

The CDR3, as DNA: TGTGCCAGCAGTTTGCCCCAGGTAGTGGCTTTCTTT. It codes for CASSLPQVVAFF. The rearrangement links TRBV28 to TRBJ1-1; no clear D gene. The V gene lost 3 bases and the J gene lost 11 bases, with 13 bases spanning the gap. This CDR3 contains 12 residues. Germline assignment: CDR1 MDHEN and CDR2 SYDVKM.

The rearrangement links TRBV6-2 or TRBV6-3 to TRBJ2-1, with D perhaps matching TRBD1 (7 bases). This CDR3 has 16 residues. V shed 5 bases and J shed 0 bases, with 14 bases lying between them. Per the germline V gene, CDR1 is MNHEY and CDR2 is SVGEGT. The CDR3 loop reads CASSLWGDSSYNEQFF. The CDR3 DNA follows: TGTGCCAGCAGTCTATGGGGGGACAGCTCCTACAATGAGCAGTTCTTC.

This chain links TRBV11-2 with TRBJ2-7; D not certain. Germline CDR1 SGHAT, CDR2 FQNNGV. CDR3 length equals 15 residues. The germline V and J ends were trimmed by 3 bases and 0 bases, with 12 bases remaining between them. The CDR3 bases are TGTGCCAGCAGCTTGTCCAGGCTCTTCTCCTACGAGCAGTACTTC. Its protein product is CASSLSRLFSYEQYF. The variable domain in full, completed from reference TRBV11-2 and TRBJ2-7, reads EAGVAQSPRYKIIEKRQSVAFWCNPISGHATLYWYQQILGQGPKLLIQFQNNGVVDDSQLPKDRFSAERLKGVDSTLKIQPAKLEDSAVYLCASSLSRLFSYEQYFGPGTRLTVT.

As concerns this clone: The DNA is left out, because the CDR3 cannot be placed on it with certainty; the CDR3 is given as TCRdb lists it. This CDR3 reads CASSSSPEQYF. This chain connects TRBV28 to TRBJ2-7. Ends included, the CDR3 has 11 residues. From germline, CDR1 is MDHEN and CDR2 SYDVKM.

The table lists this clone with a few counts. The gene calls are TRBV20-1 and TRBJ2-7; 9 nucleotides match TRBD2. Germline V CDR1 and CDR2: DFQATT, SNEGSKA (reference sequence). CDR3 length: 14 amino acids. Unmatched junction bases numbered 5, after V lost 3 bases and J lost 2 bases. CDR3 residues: CSASSRLAAYEQYF. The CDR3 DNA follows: TGCAGTGCTAGTTCAAGACTAGCGGCCTACGAGCAGTACTTC.

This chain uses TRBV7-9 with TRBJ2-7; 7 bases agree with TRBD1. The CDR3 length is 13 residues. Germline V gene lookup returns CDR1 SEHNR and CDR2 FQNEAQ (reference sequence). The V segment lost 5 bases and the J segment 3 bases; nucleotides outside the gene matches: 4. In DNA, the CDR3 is TGTGCCAGCAGCCCTGGGACAGTCTACGAGCAGTACTTC. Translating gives CASSPGTVYEQYF.

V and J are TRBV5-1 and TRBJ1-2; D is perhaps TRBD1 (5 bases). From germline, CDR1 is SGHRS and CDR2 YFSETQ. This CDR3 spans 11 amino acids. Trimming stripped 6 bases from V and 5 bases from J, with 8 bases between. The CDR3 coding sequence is TGCGCCAGCAAGCAGGGTTATGGCTACACCTTC. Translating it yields CASKQGYGYTF.

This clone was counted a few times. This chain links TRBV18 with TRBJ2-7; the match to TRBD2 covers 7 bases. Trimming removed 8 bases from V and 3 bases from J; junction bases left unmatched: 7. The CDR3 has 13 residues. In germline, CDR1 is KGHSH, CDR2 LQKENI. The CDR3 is CASRNRDYYEQYF. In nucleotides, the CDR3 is TGTGCCAGCCGAAATAGGGACTACTACGAGCAGTACTTC.

In DNA form, the CDR3 reads TGTGCCAGCAGCTTGGAGACAGGTTACGGTAACATGGACAATGAGCAGTTCTTC. Protein sequence: CASSLETGYGNMDNEQFF. This sequence joins TRBV7-9 and TRBJ2-1; D might be TRBD1 (6 bases). Trimming took 3 bases from V and 5 from J, leaving 23 bases between them. In germline, CDR1 is SEHNR, CDR2 FQNEAQ (reference sequence). This CDR3 spans 18 amino acids. Full variable domain (missing parts from reference TRBV7-9 and TRBJ2-1): DTGVSQNPRHKITKRGQNVTFRCDPISEHNRLYWYRQTLGQGPEFLTYFQNEAQLEKSRLLSDRFSAERPKGSFSTLEIQRTEQGDSAMYLCASSLETGYGNMDNEQFFGPGTRLTVL.

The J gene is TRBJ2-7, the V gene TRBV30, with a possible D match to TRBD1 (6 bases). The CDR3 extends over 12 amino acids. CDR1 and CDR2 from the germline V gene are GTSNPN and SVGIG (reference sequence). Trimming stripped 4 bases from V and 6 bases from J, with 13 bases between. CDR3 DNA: TGTGCCTGGACCCCGGACAGCCTCGAGCAGTACTTC. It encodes CAWTPDSLEQYF.

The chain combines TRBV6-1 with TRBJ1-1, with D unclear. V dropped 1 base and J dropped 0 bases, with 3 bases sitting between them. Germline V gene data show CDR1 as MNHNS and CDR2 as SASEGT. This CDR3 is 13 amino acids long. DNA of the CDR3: TGTGCCAGCAGTGAAGTCATGAACACTGAAGCTTTCTTT. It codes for CASSEVMNTEAFF.